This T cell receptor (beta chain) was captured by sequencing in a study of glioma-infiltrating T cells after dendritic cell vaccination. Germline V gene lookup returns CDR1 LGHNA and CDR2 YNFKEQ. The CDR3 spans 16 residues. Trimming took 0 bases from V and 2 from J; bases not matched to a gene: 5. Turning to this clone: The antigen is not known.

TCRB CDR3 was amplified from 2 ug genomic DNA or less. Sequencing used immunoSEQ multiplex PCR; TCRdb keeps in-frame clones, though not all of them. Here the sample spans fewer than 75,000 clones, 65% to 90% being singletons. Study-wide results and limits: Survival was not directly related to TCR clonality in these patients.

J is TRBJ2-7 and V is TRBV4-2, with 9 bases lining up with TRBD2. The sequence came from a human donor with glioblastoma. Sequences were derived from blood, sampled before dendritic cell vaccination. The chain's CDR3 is CASSQEGASGAYEQYF. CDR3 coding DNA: TGTGCCAGCAGCCAAGAGGGCGCTAGCGGGGCCTACGAGCAGTACTTC.